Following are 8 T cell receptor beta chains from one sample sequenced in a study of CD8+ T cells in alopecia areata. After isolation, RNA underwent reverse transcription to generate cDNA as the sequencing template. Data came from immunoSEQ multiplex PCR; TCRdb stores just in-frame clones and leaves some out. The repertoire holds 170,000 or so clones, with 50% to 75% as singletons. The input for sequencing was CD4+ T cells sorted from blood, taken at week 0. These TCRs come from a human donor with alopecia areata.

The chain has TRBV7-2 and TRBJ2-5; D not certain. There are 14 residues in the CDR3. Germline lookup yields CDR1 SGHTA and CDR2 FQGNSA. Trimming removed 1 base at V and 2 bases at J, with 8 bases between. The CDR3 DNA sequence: TGTGCCAGCAGCTTAGGTGTAGGGCAAGAGACCCAGTACTTC. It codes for CASSLGVGQETQYF.

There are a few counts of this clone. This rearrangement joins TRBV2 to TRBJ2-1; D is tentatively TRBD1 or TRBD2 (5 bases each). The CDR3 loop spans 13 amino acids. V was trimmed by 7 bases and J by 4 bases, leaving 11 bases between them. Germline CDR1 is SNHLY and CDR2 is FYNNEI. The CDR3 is CASTRDRYNEQFF. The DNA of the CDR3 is TGTGCCAGCACCCGGGACCGATACAATGAGCAGTTCTTC.

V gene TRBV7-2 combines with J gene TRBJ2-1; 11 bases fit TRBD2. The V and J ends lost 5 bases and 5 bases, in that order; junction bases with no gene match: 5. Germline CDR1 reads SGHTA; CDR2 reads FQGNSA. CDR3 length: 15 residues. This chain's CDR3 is CASSALAGGNNEQFF. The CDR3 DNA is TGTGCCAGCAGCGCCCTAGCGGGGGGTAACAATGAGCAGTTCTTC. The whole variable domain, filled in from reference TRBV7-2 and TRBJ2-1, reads GAGVSQSPSNKVTEKGKDVELRCDPISGHTALYWYRQSLGQGLEFLIYFQGNSAPDKSGLPSDRFSAERTGGSVSTLTIQRTQQEDSAVYLCASSALAGGNNEQFFGPGTRLTVL.

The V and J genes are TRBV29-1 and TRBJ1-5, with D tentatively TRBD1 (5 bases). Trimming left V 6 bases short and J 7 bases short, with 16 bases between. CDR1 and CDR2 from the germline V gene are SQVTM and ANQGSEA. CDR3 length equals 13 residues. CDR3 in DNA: TGCAGCGTCGTTAGCGGGGGTGGACAGCCCCAGCATTTT. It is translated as CSVVSGGGQPQHF.

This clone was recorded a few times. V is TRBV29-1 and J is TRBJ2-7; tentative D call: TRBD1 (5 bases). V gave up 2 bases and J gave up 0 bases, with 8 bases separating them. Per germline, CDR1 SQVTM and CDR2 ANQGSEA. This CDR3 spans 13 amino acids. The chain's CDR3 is CSVETGTSYEQYF. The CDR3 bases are TGCAGCGTTGAAACAGGTACCTCCTACGAGCAGTACTTC.

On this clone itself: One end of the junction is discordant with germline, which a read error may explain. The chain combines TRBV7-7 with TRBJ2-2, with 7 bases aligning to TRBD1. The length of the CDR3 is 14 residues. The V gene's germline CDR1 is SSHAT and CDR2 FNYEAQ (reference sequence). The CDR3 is CASSLAGTAGELFF. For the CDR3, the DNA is TGTGCTAGCAGCTTAGCTGGGACAGCCGGGGAGCTGTTTTTT. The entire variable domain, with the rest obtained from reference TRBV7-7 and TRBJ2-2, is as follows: GAGVSQSPRYKVTKRGQDVTLRCDPISSHATLYWYQQALGQGPEFLTYFNYEAQPDKSGLPSDRFSAERPEGSISTLTIQRTEQRDSAMYRCASSLAGTAGELFFGEGSRLTVL.

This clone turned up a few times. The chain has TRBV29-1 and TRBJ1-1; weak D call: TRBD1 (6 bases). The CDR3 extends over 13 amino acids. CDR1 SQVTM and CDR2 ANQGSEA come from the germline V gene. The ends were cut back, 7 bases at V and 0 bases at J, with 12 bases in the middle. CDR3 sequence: CSALTGLNTEAFF. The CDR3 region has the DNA TGCAGCGCGTTAACAGGGCTGAACACTGAAGCTTTCTTT.

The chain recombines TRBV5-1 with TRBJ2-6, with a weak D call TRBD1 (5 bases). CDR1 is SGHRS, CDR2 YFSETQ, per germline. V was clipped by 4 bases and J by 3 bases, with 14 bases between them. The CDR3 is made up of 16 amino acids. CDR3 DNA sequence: TGCGCCAGCAGCCCATTTTCAGGGATTGGGGCCAACGTCCTGACTTTC. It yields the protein CASSPFSGIGANVLTF.